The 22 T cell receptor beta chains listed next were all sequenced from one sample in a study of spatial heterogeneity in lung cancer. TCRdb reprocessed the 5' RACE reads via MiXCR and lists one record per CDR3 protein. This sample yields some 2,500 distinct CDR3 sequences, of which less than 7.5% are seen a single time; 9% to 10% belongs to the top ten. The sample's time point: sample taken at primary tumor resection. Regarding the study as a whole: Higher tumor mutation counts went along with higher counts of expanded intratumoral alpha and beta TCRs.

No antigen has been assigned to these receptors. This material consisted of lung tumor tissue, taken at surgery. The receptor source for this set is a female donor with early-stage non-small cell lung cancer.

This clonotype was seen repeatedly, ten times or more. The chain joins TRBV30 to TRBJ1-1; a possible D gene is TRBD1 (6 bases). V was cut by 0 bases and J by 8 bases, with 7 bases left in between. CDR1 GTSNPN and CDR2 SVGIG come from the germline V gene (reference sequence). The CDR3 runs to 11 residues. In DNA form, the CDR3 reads TGTGCCTGGAGTGTAGGGGGGGAAGCTTTCTTT. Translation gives CAWSVGGEAFF.

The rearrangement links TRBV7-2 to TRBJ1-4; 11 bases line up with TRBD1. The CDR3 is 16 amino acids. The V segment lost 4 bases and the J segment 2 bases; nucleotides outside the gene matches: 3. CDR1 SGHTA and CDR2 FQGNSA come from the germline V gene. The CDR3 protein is CASSSDRGRTNEKLFF. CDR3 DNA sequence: TGTGCCAGCAGCTCGGACAGGGGGCGTACTAATGAAAAACTGTTTTTT.

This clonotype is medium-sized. The CDR3 loop reads CASSLARGPRGEKLFF. CDR3 nucleotide sequence: TGTGCCAGCAGTTTAGCGAGGGGACCGCGGGGGGAAAAACTGTTTTTT. The chain carries TRBV12-3 or TRBV12-4 and TRBJ1-4; possibly TRBD1 for D (5 bases). The CDR3 spans 16 residues. V lost 0 bases, J lost 8 bases, and 16 bases lay in between.

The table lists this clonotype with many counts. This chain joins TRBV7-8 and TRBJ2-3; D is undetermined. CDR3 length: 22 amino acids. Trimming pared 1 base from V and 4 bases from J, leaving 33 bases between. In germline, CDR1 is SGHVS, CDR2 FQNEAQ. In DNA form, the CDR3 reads TGTGCCAGCAGCTTAGACCCTAGGACCCCGTACCTCGCGGAGACGGTCGCAGATACGCAGTATTTT. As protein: CASSLDPRTPYLAETVADTQYF.

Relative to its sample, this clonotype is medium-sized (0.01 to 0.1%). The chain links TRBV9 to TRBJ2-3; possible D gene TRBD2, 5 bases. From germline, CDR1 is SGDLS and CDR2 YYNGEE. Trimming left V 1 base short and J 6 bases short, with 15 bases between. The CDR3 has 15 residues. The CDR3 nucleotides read TGTGCCAGCAGCGTATTGGCGGGCCCGGCGGATACGCAGTATTTT. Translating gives CASSVLAGPADTQYF.

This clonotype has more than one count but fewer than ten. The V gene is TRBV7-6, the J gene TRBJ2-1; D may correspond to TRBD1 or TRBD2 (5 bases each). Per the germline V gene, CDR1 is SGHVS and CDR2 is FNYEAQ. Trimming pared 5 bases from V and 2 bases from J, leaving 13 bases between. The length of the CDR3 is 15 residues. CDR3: CASSPGGSAYNEQFF. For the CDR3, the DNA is TGTGCCAGCAGCCCTGGGGGTTCGGCCTACAATGAGCAGTTCTTC.

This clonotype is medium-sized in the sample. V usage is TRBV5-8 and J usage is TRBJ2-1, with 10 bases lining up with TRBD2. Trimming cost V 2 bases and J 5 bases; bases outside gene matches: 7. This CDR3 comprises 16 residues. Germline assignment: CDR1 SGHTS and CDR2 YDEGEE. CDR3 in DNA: TGTGCCAGCAGCTTAGGGGCTAGCGGGGGACACAATGAGCAGTTCTTC. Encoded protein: CASSLGASGGHNEQFF.

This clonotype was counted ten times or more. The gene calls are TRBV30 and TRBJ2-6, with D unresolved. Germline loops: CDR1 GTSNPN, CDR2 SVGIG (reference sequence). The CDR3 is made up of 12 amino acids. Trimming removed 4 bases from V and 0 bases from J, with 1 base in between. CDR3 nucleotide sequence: TGTGCCTGGACCTCTGGGGCCAACGTCCTGACTTTC. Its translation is CAWTSGANVLTF.

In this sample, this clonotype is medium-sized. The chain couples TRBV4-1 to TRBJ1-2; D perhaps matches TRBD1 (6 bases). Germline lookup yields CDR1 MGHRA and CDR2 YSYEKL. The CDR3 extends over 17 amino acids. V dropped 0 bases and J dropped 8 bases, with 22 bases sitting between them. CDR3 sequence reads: CASSQDWGAGASWGYTF. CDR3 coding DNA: TGCGCCAGCAGCCAAGATTGGGGTGCAGGGGCGAGTTGGGGCTACACCTTC.

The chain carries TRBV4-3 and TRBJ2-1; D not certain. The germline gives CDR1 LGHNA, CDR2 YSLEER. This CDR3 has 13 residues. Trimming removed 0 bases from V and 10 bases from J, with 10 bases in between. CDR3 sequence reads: CASSQDVGREQFF. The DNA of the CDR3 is TGCGCCAGCAGCCAAGACGTCGGCCGCGAGCAGTTCTTC.

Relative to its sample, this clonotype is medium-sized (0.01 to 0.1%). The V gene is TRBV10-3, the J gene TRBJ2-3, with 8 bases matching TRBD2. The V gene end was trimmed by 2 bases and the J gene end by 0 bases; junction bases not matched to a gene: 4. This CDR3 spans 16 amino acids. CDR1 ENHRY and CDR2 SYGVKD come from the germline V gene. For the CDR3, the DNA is TGTGCCATCAGTGAGGAGCCGGGGGGGAGCACAGATACGCAGTATTTT. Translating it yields CAISEEPGGSTDTQYF.

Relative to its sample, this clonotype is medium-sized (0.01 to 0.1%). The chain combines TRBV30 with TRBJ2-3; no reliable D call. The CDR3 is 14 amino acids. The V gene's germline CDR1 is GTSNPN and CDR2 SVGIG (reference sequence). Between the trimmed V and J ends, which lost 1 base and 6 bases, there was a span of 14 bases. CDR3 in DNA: TGTGCCTGGAGTGGACCCGCCCTTGTGGATACGCAGTATTTT. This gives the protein CAWSGPALVDTQYF.

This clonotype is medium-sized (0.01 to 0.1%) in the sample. The CDR3 here is CASSPPQASSYNEQFF. The CDR3, as DNA: TGTGCCAGCAGCCCCCCACAGGCGAGCTCCTACAATGAGCAGTTCTTC. The chain is built from TRBV7-3 and TRBJ2-1; D is possibly TRBD1 (5 bases). V lost 5 bases to trimming and J lost 0 bases, with 14 bases between them. The CDR3 covers 16 residues. The V gene's germline CDR1 is SGHTA and CDR2 FQGTGA.

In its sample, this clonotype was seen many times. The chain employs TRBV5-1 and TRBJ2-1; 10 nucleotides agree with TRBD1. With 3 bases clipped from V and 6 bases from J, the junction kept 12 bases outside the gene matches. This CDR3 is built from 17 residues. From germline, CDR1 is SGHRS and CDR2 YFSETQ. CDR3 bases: TGCGCCAGCAGCTCAAGAAATCGGGACAGGGGTCGCAATGAGCAGTTCTTC. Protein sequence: CASSSRNRDRGRNEQFF.

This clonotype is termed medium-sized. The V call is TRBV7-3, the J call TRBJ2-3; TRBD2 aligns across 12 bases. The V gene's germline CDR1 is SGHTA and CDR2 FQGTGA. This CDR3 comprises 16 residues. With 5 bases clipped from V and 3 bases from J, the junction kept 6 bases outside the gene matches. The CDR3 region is CASSARTSGETDTQYF. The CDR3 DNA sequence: TGTGCCAGCAGCGCCCGGACTAGCGGGGAGACAGATACGCAGTATTTT.

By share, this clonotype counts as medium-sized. In DNA form, the CDR3 reads TGTGCCAGCAGACGGGGACCCCGGCCCTACGAGCAGTACTTC. Encoded protein: CASRRGPRPYEQYF. The chain has TRBV12-3 or TRBV12-4 and TRBJ2-7; possibly TRBD1 or TRBD2 for D (5 bases each). CDR3 length: 14 amino acids. Trimming shortened V by 6 bases and J by 2 bases, and 14 bases separated the two germline ends.

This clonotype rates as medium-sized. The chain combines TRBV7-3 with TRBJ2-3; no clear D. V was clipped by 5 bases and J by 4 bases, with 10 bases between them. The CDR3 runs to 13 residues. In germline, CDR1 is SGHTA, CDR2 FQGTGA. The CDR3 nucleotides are TGTGCCAGCAGCGGATCAGGTGCAGATACGCAGTATTTT. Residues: CASSGSGADTQYF.

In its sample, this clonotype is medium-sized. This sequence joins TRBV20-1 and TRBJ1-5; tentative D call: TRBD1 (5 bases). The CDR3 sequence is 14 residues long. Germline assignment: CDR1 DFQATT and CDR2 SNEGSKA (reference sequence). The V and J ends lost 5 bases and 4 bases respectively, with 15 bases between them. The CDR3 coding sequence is TGCAGTGCTCAGCAGGGCGAGGGTAATCAGCCCCAGCATTTT. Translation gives CSAQQGEGNQPQHF.

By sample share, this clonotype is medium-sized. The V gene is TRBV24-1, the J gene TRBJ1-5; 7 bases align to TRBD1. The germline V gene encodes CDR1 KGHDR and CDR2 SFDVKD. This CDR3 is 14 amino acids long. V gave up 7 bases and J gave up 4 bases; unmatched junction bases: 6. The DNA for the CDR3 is TGTGCCACCAGGAGGGGGCGATGGAATCAGCCCCAGCATTTT. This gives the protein CATRRGRWNQPQHF.

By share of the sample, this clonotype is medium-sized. The CDR3 sequence is CASSIQTGIGQPQHF. CDR3 nucleotides: TGTGCCAGTAGTATACAGACAGGGATCGGCCAGCCCCAGCATTTT. V and J are TRBV19 and TRBJ1-5; TRBD1 matches at 7 bases. CDR1 LNHDA and CDR2 SQIVND come from the germline V gene (reference sequence). V was pared by 2 bases and J by 7 bases, with 8 bases of the junction left unmatched. The CDR3 has 15 residues.

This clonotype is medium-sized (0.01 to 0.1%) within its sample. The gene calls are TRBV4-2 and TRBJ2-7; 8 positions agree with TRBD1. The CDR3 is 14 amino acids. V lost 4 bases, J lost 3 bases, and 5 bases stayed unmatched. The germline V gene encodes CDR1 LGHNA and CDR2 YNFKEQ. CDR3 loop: CASSPPGGRYEQYF. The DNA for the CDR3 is TGTGCCAGCAGCCCCCCAGGGGGCCGCTACGAGCAGTACTTC.

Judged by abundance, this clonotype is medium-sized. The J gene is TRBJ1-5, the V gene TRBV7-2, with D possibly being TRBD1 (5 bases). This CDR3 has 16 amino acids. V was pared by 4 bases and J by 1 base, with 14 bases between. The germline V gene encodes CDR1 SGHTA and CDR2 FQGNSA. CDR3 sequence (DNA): TGTGCCAGCAGCTATCTCCGGGACGCGAGCAATCAGCCCCAGCATTTT. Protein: CASSYLRDASNQPQHF.